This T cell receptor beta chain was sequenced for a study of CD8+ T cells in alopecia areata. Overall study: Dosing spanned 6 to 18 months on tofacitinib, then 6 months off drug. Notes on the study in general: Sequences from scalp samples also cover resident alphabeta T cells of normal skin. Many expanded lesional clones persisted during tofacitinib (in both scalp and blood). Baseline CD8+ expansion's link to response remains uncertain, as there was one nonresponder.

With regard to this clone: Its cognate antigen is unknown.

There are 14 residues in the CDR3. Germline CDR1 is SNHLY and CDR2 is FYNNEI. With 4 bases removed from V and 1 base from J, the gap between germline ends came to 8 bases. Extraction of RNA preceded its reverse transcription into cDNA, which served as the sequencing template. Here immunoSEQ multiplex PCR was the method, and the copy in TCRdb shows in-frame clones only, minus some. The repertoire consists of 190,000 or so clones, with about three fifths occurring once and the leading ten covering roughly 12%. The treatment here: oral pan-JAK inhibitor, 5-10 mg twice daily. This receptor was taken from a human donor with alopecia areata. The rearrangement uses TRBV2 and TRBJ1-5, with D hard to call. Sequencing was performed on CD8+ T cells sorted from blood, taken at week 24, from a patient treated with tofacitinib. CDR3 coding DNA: TGTGCCAGCAGTGGAGGCGGCAGCAATCAGCCCCAGCATTTT. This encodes CASSGGGSNQPQHF.